This T cell receptor beta chain was documented in a study of T cell repertoires in cytomegalovirus infection. At the level of the study: Public TCR beta signatures indicated both CMV infection and matching HLA type. Study-level findings and limits: CMV carriers having the relevant HLA were flagged by cumulative public TCR beta family frequency. It was HLA-C-restricted CMV-specific TCR beta clonotypes that dominated the response ex vivo.

TCRdb reprocessed the reads with MiXCR, giving one entry per CDR3 protein. Among tens of thousands of distinct CDR3 sequences, 20% to 25% were seen once, and the ten largest hold roughly two thirds. On this clonotype itself: What it binds is unknown.

This CDR3 region has 15 residues. The V and J ends lost 0 bases and 8 bases respectively, with 14 bases between them. Germline V CDR1 and CDR2: WNHNN, SYGVQD (reference sequence). The chain is built from TRBV10-1 and TRBJ2-1, with D perhaps matching TRBD2 (7 bases). The specimen comprised CD8+ T cells from cultured PBMCs, sampled from culture after CMV antigen stimulation. This TCR came from a human donor in good health (CMV status not recorded). Some clones in this sample may be carry-over from other donors' samples. The CDR3 is CASSESGGGPDEQFF. CDR3 coding DNA: TGCGCCAGCAGTGAGTCTGGGGGGGGGCCCGATGAGCAGTTCTTC.